The entry below gives a single TCR beta chain sequence along with its context. In the source study's methods: Quantification of nucleated cells was approximated via reference gene primer amplification. TCRdb's table, derived via immunoSEQ multiplex PCR, lists solely in-frame clones and lacks some. V and J calls and clone size are as listed in that table; D and trimming were resolved from the DNA. The sample has some 330,000 clones, more than 75% seen once; the top ten hold over 3.5%. The sample comes from a study of blood T cell repertoires in COVID-19. The study drew participants aged about 18 to 89 years from roughly 25 US areas. Germline values: CDR1 SGHVS, CDR2 FQNEAQ. Trimming left V 2 bases short and J 5 bases short, with 12 bases between. This CDR3 comprises 14 residues.

This receptor was taken from a man aged 25 to 40 who had recovered from COVID-19. Source material: PBMCs or T cells enriched from blood (not recorded which). The chain is built from TRBV7-8 and TRBJ2-5, with a tentative D call TRBD1 (5 bases). CDR3 nucleotides: TGTGCCAGCAGCTTAACCCAGGGCCGCGAGACCCAGTACTTC. Translation: CASSLTQGRETQYF.